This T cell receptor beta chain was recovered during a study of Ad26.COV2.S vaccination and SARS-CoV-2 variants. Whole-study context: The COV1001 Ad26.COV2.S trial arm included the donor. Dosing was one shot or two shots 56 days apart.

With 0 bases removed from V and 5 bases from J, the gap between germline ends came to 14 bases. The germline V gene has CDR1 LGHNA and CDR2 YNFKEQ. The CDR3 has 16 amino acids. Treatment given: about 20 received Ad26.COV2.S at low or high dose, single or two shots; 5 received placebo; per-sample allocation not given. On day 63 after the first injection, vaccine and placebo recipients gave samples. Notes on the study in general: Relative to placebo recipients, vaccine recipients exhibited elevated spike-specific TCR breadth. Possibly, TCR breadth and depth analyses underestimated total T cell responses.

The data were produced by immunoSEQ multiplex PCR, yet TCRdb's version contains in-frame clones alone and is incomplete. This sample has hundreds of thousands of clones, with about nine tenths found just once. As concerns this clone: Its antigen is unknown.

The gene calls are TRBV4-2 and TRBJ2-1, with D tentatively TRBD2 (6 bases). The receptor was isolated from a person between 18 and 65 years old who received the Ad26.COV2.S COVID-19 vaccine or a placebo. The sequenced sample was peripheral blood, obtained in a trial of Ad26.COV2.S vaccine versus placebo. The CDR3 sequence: CASSQEFSGPDNEQFF. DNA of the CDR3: TGTGCCAGCAGCCAAGAATTCAGCGGGCCAGACAATGAGCAGTTCTTC.